The rows below give T cell receptor beta chains drawn from one sample of a study of tumor and adjacent non-tumor tissue in lung cancer. TCRdb called the multiplex PCR reads again in MiXCR, with one record for every CDR3 protein. The sample yields fewer than 150,000 distinct CDR3 sequences, roughly 66% seen once. The sample consisted of lung tumor tissue. These receptors were taken from a man in his sixties with small cell lung cancer. The conserved cysteine and the conserved F or W are not part of the CDR3 here. D genes are given only for firm matches.

d_call j_call v_call cdr3_aa
TRBD1 TRBJ1-3 TRBV5-6 ASSLLQGANSGNTIY
- TRBJ1-2 TRBV10-3 AISGQINYGYT
- TRBJ2-3 TRBV11-2 VSRRQDTDTQY
- TRBJ1-2 TRBV20-1 NASNRVERGYA
- TRBJ1-4 TRBV6-6 ASSPPGVRKLF
- TRBJ2-7 TRBV11-2 ASSLDLGLYEQY
- TRBJ2-2 TRBV12-3/TRBV12-4 TSSFYWGLMNTGELL
- TRBJ1-2 TRBV6-6 ASSPQGNYGYT
TRBD2 TRBJ2-2 TRBV5-4 ASSRETSGSSGELF
- TRBJ1-3 TRBV20-1 SASEGGSGHTIY
TRBD1 TRBJ2-2 TRBV11-3 ASILQGTANTGELF
TRBD2 TRBJ2-4 TRBV20-1 SAGEGRIKNIQY
TRBD1 TRBJ1-6 TRBV5-4 ASSFSGGAGSPLH
- TRBJ1-4 TRBV5-5 ASSLTQRNEKLF
- TRBJ2-5 TRBV28 ASSLGGRSTRKTQY
- TRBJ2-7 TRBV20-1 SARGYLGGYEQY
TRBD2 TRBJ2-5 TRBV5-4 ASSRSGRGETQY
TRBD2 TRBJ2-1 TRBV6-1 ASSEWVLAGETYNEQF
- TRBJ2-7 TRBV5-1 ASSLGFGGNYEQY
- TRBJ1-1 TRBV12-3/TRBV12-4 ASSGPGYDYTEAF
- TRBJ2-3 TRBV20-1 SATPRDTQY
- - TRBV20-1 SAQALNQPQY
TRBD2 TRBJ2-1 TRBV5-4 ASRQTSGNNNEQF
TRBD1 TRBJ2-7 TRBV30 AWSRDWDRDYEQY
- TRBJ2-3 TRBV6-5 ASSYGMTTDTQY
TRBD1 TRBJ2-1 TRBV5-6 ASSLWPGQGPHEQS
- TRBJ2-2 TRBV6-5 ASSCSGAGELF
TRBD1 TRBJ2-2 TRBV4-1 ASRRQGQNTGELF
TRBD1 TRBJ2-3 TRBV20-1 SARERQGPSFFTQY
- TRBJ2-3 TRBV9 ASSVGGVHTDTQY
- TRBJ1-2 TRBV7-9 ASSLGQVYT
- TRBJ2-1 TRBV11-1 ASKRRGGSSYNEQF
TRBD1 TRBJ2-6 TRBV5-5 ASSHSTGAGANVLT
TRBD2 TRBJ2-3 TRBV7-8 ASSPGLVVDTQY
- TRBJ2-1 TRBV11-2 VSSLEPGRDEQF
- TRBJ2-5 TRBV11-2 ASSYRRGGKTQY
- TRBJ2-5 TRBV14 ASSHAGGTVETQY
- TRBJ1-6 TRBV6-5 ASMESPLH
TRBD2 TRBJ2-1 TRBV20-1 SARTSGRPEQF
- TRBJ2-1 TRBV28 ASTPPSGAGNNEQF
- TRBJ2-3 TRBV20-1 SAPTVRAGDTQY
TRBD1 TRBJ2-2 TRBV5-4 ASSLRDRSSGELF
- TRBJ1-5 TRBV20-1 SARTVSNQPQH
- TRBJ1-3 TRBV11-2 VSSYDRAGNTIY
TRBD2 TRBJ2-1 TRBV12-3/TRBV12-4 ASSASGSHNEQF
- TRBJ1-2 TRBV11-2 ASGSPVGVGYT
- TRBJ1-1 TRBV30 ARSLEGGTEAF
TRBD2 TRBJ2-1 TRBV11-2 TSSLDHWGGTGQF
- TRBJ2-2 TRBV6-1 ASSVTTDTGELF
- TRBJ2-1 TRBV5-1 ASRDQKNEQF
TRBD2 TRBJ2-1 TRBV12-3/TRBV12-4 ANSLAGGRTGNNEQF
- TRBJ2-1 TRBV12-3/TRBV12-4 ATSSLGSSYNEQF
- TRBJ2-2 TRBV12-3/TRBV12-4 ASRFYTGELS
- TRBJ2-3 TRBV11-3 ASSNIGSLTTDTQY